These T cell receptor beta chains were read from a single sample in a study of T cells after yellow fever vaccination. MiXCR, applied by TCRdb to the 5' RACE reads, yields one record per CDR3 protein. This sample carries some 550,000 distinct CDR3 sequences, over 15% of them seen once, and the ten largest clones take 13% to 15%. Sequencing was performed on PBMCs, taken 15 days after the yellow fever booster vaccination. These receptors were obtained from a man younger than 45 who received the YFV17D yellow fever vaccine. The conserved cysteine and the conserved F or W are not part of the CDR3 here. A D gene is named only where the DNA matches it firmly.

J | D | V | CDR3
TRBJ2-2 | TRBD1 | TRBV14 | ASSQVGDSTGELF
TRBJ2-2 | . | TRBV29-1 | SVEWEQTEVGAGELF
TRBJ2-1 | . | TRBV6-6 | ASSSENEQF
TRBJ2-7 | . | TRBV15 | ATSRAGTRYEQY
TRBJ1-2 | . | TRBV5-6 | ASSYRRDFYGYT
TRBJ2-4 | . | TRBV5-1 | ASSLELLGAKNIQY
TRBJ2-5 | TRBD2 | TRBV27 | ASSLKAGPPYQETQY
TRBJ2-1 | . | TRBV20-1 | SARRWGRNEQF
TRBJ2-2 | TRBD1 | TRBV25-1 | ASSELVGRGQGSGELF
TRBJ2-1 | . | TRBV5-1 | ASSWAGYNEQF
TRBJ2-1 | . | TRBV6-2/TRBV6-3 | ASREGARYEQF
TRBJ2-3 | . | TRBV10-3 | AIRLQGSTDTQY
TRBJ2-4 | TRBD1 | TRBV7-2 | ASSLDRANIQY
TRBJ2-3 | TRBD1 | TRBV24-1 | ATSDPRQGTDTQY
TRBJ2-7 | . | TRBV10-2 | ASSEGWGSALEQY
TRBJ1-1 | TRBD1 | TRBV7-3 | ASSEGQGRTEAF
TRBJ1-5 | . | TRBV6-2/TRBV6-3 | ASNDGGPQH
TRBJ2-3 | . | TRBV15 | ATSRQSGADTQY
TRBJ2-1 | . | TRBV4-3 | ASSQDRSPFDEQF
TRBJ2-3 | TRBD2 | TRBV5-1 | ASSVGTSGTDTQY
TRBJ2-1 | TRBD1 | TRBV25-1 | ASSDSRGLEQF
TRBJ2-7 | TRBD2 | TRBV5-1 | ASSLYKRGKDYEQY
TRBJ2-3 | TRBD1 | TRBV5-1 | ASSSQGPDTQY
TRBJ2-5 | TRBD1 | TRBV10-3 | ATGPGQGIETQY
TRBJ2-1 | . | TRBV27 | ASTLGGESYNEQF
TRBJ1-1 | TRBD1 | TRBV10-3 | AIGDRGTSEAF
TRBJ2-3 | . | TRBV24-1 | ATKPTGADTQY
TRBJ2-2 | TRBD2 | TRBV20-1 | SARDRWSGDTGELF
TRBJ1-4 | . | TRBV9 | ASSAHTDEKLF